This section outlines one TCR beta chain sequence together with its context. The final CDR3 position lacks the conserved phenylalanine or tryptophan, pointing to a likely read error. V lost 7 bases to trimming and J lost 0 bases, with 13 bases between them. The germline gives CDR1 SEHNR, CDR2 FQNEAQ (reference sequence). The CDR3 spans 14 residues. Combining a sample-barcoded 5' primer with a J-beta primer mix, a second PCR ran for roughly 7 to 11 cycles. All cDNA molecules were each tagged by a template-switch adaptor with 12 random nucleotides. TCRdb ran MiXCR on the 5' RACE reads and lists one entry per CDR3 protein. The table records around 1,000,000 distinct CDR3 sequences, around 27% of them present only once. The data are from a study of blood T cells in healthy people across ages. Whole-study context: Template switching retrieved approximately one barcoded beta molecule for each two T cells.

A further study also used this sample, focusing on T cells of mothers and their children.

The V call is TRBV7-9, the J call TRBJ2-7, with D maybe TRBD1 (6 bases). The sequence came from a girl aged 2-10 years in good health. The sequenced material came from blood. The chain's CDR3 is CASTQAGVSYEQYS. As DNA, the CDR3 is TGTGCCAGCACTCAGGCAGGGGTCTCCTACGAGCAGTACTCC.